The present TCR beta chain was sequenced within a study of cytomegalovirus exposure and HLA in healthy donors. Between the trimmed V and J ends, which lost 10 bases and 8 bases, there was a span of 26 bases. The CDR3 spans 15 residues. Germline V lookup: CDR1 ENHRY, CDR2 SYGVKD. The PCR used 60 Vbeta and 13 Jbeta primers. Clones were sequenced by immunoSEQ multiplex PCR, and TCRdb holds only the in-frame ones, with some missing. The repertoire includes roughly 150,000 clones, around two thirds of them detected once, and 8% to 13% sits in the top ten. The origin of this receptor is a young man in good health and CMV-seropositive. Sequences were obtained from PBMCs. V is TRBV10-3 and J is TRBJ1-2; no clear D. Here the CDR3 DNA reads TGTGCCACCATTTCGAGGGCATCCTTGGGTGAGGGCTACACCTTC. It is translated as CATISRASLGEGYTF.